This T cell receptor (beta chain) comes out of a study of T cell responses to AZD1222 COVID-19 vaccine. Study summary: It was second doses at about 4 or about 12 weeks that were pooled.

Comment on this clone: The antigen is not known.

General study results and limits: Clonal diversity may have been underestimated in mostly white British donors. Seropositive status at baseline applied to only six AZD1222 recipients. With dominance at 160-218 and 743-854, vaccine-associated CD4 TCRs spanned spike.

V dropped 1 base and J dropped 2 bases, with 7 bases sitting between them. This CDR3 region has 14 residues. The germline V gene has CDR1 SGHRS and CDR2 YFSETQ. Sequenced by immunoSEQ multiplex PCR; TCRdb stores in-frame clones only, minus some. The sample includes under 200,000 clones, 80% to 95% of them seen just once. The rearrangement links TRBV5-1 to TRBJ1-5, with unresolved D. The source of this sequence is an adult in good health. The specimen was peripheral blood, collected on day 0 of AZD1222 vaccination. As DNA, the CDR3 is TGCGCCAGCAGCTTGTCTGGGGGCAATCAGCCCCAGCATTTT. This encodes CASSLSGGNQPQHF.